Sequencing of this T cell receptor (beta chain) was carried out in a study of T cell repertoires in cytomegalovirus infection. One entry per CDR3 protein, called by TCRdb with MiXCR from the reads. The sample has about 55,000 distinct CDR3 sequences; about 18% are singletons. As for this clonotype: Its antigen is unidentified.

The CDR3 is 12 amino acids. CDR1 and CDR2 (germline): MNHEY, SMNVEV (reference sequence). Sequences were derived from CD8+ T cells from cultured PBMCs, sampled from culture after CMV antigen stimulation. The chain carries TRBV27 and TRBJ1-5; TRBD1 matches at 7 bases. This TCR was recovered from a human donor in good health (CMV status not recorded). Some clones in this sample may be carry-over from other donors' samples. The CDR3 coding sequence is TGTGCTTCAGGGGGGTTCAATCAGCCCCAGCATTTT. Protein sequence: CASGGFNQPQHF.